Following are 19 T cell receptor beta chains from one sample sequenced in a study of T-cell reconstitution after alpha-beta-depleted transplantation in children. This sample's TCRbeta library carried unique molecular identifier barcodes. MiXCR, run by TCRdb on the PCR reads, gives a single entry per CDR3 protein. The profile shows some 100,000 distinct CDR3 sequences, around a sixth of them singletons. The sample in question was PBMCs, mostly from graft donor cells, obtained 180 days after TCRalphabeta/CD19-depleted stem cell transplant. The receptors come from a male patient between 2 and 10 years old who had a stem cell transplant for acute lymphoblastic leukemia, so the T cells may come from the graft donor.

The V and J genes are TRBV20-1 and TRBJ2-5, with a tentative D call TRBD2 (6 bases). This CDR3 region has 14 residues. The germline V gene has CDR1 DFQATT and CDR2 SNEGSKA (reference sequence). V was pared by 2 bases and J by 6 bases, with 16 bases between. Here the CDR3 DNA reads TGCAGTGCTAGACATACTAGCAGTGAGAAGACCCAGTACTTC. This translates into CSARHTSSEKTQYF.

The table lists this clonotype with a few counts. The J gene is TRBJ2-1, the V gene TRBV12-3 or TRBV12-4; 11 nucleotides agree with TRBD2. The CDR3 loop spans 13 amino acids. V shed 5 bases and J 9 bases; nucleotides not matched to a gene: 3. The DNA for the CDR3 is TGTGCCAGCAGTGAGACTAGCGGGGTTGAGCAGTTCTTC. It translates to CASSETSGVEQFF.

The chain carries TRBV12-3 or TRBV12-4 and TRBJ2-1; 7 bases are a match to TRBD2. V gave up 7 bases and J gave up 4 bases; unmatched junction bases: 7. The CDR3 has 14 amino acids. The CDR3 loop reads CASMGTTIYNEQFF. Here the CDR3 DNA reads TGTGCCAGCATGGGGACTACTATTTACAATGAGCAGTTCTTC.

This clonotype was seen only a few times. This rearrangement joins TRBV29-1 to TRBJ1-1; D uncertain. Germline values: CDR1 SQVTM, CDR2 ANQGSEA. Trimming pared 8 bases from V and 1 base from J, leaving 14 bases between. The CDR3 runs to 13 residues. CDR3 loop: CSPYTRRNTEAFF. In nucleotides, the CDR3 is TGCAGCCCTTACACCCGTAGGAACACTGAAGCTTTCTTT.

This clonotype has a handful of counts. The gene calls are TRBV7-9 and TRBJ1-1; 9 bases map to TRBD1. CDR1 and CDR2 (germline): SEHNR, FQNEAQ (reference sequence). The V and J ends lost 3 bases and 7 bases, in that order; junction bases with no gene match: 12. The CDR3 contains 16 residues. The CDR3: CASSFGRPGQGHEAFF. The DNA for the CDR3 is TGTGCCAGCAGCTTTGGTCGGCCGGGACAGGGCCATGAAGCTTTCTTT.

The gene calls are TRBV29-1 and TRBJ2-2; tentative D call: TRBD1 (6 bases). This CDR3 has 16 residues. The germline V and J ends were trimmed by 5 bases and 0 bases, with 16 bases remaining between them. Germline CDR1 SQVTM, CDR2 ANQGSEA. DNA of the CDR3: TGCAGCGTTATGGGACACTTTCCCGCGAACACCGGGGAGCTGTTTTTT. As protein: CSVMGHFPANTGELFF.

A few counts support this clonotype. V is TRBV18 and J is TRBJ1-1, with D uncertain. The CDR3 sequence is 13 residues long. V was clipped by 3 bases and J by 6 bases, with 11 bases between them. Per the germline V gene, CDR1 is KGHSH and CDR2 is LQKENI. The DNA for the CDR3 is TGTGCCAGCTCACCGGGAACACTATCTGAAGCTTTCTTT. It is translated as CASSPGTLSEAFF.

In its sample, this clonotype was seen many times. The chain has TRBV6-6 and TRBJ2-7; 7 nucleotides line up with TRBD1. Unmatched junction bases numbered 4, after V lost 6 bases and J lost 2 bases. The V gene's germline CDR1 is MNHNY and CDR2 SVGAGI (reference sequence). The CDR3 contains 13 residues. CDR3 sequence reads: CASSRQGTYEQYF. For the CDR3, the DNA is TGTGCCAGCAGCAGACAGGGTACCTACGAGCAGTACTTC.

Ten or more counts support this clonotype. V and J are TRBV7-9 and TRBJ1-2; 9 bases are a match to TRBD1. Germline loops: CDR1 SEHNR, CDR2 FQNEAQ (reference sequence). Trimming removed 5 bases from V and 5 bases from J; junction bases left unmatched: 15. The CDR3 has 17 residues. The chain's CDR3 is CASSPISSGTGRYGYTF. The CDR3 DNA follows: TGTGCCAGCAGCCCGATATCATCGGGGACAGGGAGGTATGGCTACACCTTC.

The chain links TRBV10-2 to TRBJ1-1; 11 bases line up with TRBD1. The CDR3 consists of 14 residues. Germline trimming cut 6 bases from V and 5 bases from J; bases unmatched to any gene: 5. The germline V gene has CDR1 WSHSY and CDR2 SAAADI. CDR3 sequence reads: CASRNGTGGTEAFF. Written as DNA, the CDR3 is TGCGCCAGCAGAAACGGGACAGGGGGGACTGAAGCTTTCTTT.

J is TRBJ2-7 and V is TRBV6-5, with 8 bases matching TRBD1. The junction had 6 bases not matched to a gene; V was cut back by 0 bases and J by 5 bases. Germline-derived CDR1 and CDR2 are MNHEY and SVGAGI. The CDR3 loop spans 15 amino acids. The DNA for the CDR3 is TGTGCCAGCAGTTACTCTGGCAGGGGGCACGACGAGCAGTACTTC. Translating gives CASSYSGRGHDEQYF.

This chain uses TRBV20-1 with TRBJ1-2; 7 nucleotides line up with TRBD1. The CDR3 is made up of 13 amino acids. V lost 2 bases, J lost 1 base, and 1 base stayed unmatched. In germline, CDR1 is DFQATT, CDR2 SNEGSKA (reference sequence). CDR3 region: CSARQGGNYGYTF. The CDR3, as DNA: TGCAGTGCTAGACAGGGGGGTAACTATGGCTACACCTTC.

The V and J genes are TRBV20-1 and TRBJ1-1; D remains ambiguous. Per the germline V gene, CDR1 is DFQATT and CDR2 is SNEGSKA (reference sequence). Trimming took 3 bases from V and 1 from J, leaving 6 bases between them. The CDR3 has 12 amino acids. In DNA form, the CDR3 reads TGCAGTGCTAGGAGGCAGAACACTGAAGCTTTCTTT. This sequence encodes CSARRQNTEAFF.

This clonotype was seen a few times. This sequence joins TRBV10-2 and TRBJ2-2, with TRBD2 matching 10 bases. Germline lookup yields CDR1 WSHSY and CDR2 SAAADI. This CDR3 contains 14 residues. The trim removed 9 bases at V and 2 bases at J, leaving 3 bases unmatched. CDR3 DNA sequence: TGCGCCAGTAGACTAGCGGGTAACACCGGGGAGCTGTTTTTT. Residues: CASRLAGNTGELFF.

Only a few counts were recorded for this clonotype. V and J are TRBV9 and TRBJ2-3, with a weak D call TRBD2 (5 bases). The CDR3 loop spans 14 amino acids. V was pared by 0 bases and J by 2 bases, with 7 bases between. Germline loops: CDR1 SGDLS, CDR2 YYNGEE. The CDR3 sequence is CASSVETTTDTQYF. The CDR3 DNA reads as TGTGCCAGCAGCGTAGAGACTACCACAGATACGCAGTATTTT.

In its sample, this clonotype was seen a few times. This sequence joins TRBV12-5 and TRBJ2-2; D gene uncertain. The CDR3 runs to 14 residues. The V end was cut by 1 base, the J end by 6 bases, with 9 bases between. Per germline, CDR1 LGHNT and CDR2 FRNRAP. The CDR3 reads CASGLARGPGELFF. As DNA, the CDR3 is TGTGCTAGTGGTTTGGCTAGAGGTCCCGGGGAGCTGTTTTTT.

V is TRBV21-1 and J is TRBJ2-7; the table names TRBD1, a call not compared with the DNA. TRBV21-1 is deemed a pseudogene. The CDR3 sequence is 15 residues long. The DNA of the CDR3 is TGTGCCAGCAGCAATGGGACAGTTCGTAACGACGAGCAGTACTTC. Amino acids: CASSNGTVRNDEQYF.

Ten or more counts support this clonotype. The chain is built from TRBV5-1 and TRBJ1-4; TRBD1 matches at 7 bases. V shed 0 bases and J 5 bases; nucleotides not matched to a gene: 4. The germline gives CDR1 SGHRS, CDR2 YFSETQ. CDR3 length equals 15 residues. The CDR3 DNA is TGCGCCAGCAGCTTGGACGGGACAGTAAATGAAAAACTGTTTTTT. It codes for CASSLDGTVNEKLFF.

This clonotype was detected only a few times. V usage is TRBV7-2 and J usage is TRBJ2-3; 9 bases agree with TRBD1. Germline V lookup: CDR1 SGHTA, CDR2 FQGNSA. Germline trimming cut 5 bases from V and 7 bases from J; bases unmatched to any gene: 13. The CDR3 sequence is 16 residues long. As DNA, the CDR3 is TGTGCCAGCAGCGCCGAGGTAGGGACAGGGAGGAATACGCAGTATTTT. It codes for CASSAEVGTGRNTQYF.